A selection of T cell receptor beta chains follows, all from one sample in a study of T cell responses to AZD1222 COVID-19 vaccine. The repertoire was sequenced with immunoSEQ multiplex PCR; TCRdb's copy has only in-frame clones and lacks some. This table holds under 120,000 clones, around 90% found once. This material consisted of peripheral blood, taken on day 0 of AZD1222 vaccination. Receptor source: an adult in good health. The CDR3 runs from the conserved cysteine through the conserved F or W. The D gene is left open where the match is weak. The listing skips clone size in some rows; elsewhere it reads once, few, many or a size class.

len | j_gene | v_gene | abundance | d_gene | CDR3aa | CDR3nt
13 | TRBJ2-5 | TRBV19 | . | . | CASSNSLKETQYF | TGTGCCAGTAGTAATTCCCTCAAGGAGACCCAGTACTTC
11 | TRBJ2-7 | TRBV20-1 | few | . | CSARESYEQYF | TGCAGTGCTAGAGAATCCTACGAGCAGTACTTC
12 | TRBJ1-6 | TRBV28 | . | . | CASSSLNSPLHF | TGTGCCAGCAGTTCCCTCAATTCACCCCTCCACTTT
16 | TRBJ2-7 | TRBV21-1 | . | . | CASSKRGSGILNEQYF | TGTGCCAGCAGCAAACGGGGTAGCGGGATCCTGAACGAGCAGTACTTC
15 | TRBJ1-2 | TRBV7-9 | . | . | CASSFEEVSSFGYTF | TGTGCCAGCAGCTTTGAAGAAGTCAGTTCTTTCGGCTACACCTTC
14 | TRBJ2-3 | TRBV15 | . | . | CATSRERGSDTQYF | TGTGCCACCAGCAGAGAAAGGGGGTCAGATACGCAGTATTTT
17 | TRBJ2-2 | TRBV7-9 | . | . | CASSFHQKVGSTGELFF | TGTGCCAGCAGCTTCCACCAAAAAGTGGGGAGCACCGGGGAGCTGTTTTTT
14 | TRBJ1-1 | TRBV3-1/TRBV3-2 | few | . | CASSLGGANTEAFF | TGTGCCAGCAGCCTTGGTGGGGCGAACACTGAAGCTTTCTTT
14 | TRBJ2-4 | TRBV7-2 | . | . | CASREGPAKNIQYF | TGTGCCAGCAGAGAAGGCCCAGCCAAAAACATTCAGTACTTC
14 | TRBJ2-1 | TRBV19 | . | TRBD1 | CASSILGQGNEQFF | TGTGCCAGTAGTATTCTGGGACAGGGCAATGAGCAGTTCTTC
14 | TRBJ2-2 | TRBV7-2 | . | . | CASSLVSDTGELFF | TGTGCCAGCAGCTTAGTTTCAGACACCGGGGAGCTGTTTTTT
15 | TRBJ2-1 | TRBV5-1 | . | . | CASSLEGTPYNEQFF | TGCGCCAGCAGCTTAGAGGGTACCCCCTACAATGAGCAGTTCTTC
14 | TRBJ1-1 | TRBV6-2/TRBV6-3 | . | . | CASSARGIATEAFF | TGTGCCAGCAGTGCACGGGGGATAGCGACTGAAGCTTTCTTT
12 | TRBJ2-7 | TRBV29-1 | few | . | CSVGGTPYEQYF | TGCAGCGTTGGGGGGACACCCTACGAGCAGTACTTC
15 | TRBJ1-5 | TRBV28 | . | . | CASSPLGGMNQPQHF | TGTGCCAGCAGCCCCCTAGGGGGGATGAATCAGCCCCAGCATTTT
13 | TRBJ2-7 | TRBV6-1 | . | . | CASSEERIYEQYF | TGTGCCAGCAGTGAAGAACGGATCTACGAGCAGTACTTC
15 | TRBJ1-3 | TRBV7-2 | . | . | CASSQQAPSGNTIYF | TGTGCCAGCAGCCAGCAGGCACCCTCTGGAAACACCATATATTTT
15 | TRBJ1-4 | TRBV5-4 | . | . | CASSIQGATNEKLFF | TGTGCCAGCAGCATACAGGGCGCAACTAATGAAAAACTGTTTTTT
17 | TRBJ1-4 | TRBV28 | . | . | CASSLGIRGGGNEKLFF | TGTGCCAGCAGTTTGGGGATTCGGGGAGGGGGTAATGAAAAACTGTTTTTT
10 | TRBJ1-2 | TRBV2 | . | . | CATYSYGYTF | TGTGCCACCTACAGCTATGGCTACACCTTC
14 | TRBJ2-3 | TRBV24-1 | . | . | CATSDLRGTDTQYF | TGTGCCACCAGTGATTTAAGGGGGACAGATACGCAGTATTTT
14 | TRBJ1-5 | TRBV7-2 | . | . | CASSQSNSNQPQHF | TGTGCCAGCAGCCAATCAAATAGCAATCAGCCCCAGCATTTT
17 | TRBJ1-1 | TRBV28 | few | TRBD1 | CASSSGQGFIGNTEAFF | TGTGCCAGCAGTTCAGGACAGGGATTCATAGGGAACACTGAAGCTTTCTTT
15 | TRBJ2-7 | TRBV2 | . | . | CASSYGRTASYEQYF | TGTGCCAGCAGCTACGGGAGGACAGCCTCCTACGAGCAGTACTTC
15 | TRBJ1-1 | TRBV7-2 | . | . | CASSLGAGANTEAFF | TGTGCCAGCAGCTTAGGGGCAGGGGCGAACACTGAAGCTTTCTTT
14 | TRBJ2-1 | TRBV30 | few | TRBD2 | CAWRVSGSWNEQFF | TGTGCCTGGAGGGTTAGCGGGAGTTGGAATGAGCAGTTCTTC
14 | TRBJ1-2 | TRBV5-1 | . | . | CASSLTASNYGYTF | TGCGCCAGCAGCTTGACAGCTTCTAACTATGGCTACACCTTC
13 | TRBJ1-1 | TRBV28 | . | . | CASSPVVETEAFF | TGTGCCAGCAGCCCCGTTGTGGAGACTGAAGCTTTCTTT
14 | TRBJ1-1 | TRBV4-3 | . | . | CASSQVTGPSEAFF | TGCGCCAGCAGCCAAGTCACAGGCCCTTCCGAAGCTTTCTTT
18 | TRBJ2-2 | TRBV4-2 | . | TRBD1 | CASSTNRGQVSNTGELFF | TGTGCCAGCAGCACAAACCGGGGACAGGTTTCGAACACCGGGGAGCTGTTTTTT
15 | TRBJ2-1 | TRBV5-1 | few | TRBD2 | CASSTGLDGYNEQFF | TGCGCCAGCAGCACAGGACTAGACGGATACAATGAGCAGTTCTTC
16 | TRBJ1-5 | TRBV6-2/TRBV6-3 | . | . | CASSYSPGVLNQPQHF | TGTGCCAGCAGTTACAGTCCAGGGGTCCTCAATCAGCCCCAGCATTTT
13 | TRBJ1-3 | TRBV30 | . | TRBD1 | CAWTTGVRNTIYF | TGTGCCTGGACGACAGGGGTTAGAAACACCATATATTTT
15 | TRBJ2-1 | TRBV4-2 | . | TRBD2 | CASSRASGRDNEQFF | TGTGCCAGCAGCCGGGCTAGCGGGAGAGACAATGAGCAGTTCTTC
12 | TRBJ1-2 | TRBV14 | . | TRBD1 | CASSHTGGGYTF | TGTGCCAGCAGCCACACAGGGGGTGGCTACACCTTC
15 | TRBJ2-1 | TRBV24-1 | few | . | CATGTAGQIYNEQFF | TGTGCCACCGGAACAGCGGGACAAATATACAATGAGCAGTTCTTC
14 | TRBJ1-2 | TRBV2 | once | . | CASSEFALPNGYTF | TGTGCCAGCAGTGAATTCGCCCTCCCGAATGGCTACACCTTC
14 | TRBJ1-3 | TRBV2 | once | . | CASTKEAIRNTIYF | TGTGCCAGCACCAAGGAGGCGATTAGAAACACCATATATTTT
15 | TRBJ1-5 | TRBV7-2 | . | . | CASSKGGVTQQPQHF | TGTGCCAGCAGCAAGGGGGGGGTGACCCAACAGCCCCAGCATTTT
15 | TRBJ2-5 | TRBV11-2 | . | . | CASSLVLALGETQYF | TGTGCCAGCAGCTTAGTCTTAGCGTTGGGAGAGACCCAGTACTTC
11 | TRBJ1-1 | TRBV20-1 | . | . | CSATQGSEAFF | TGCAGTGCTACACAGGGTTCAGAAGCTTTCTTT
13 | TRBJ2-3 | TRBV7-2 | once | . | CASSLGVGGMQYF | TGTGCCAGCAGCTTGGGGGTCGGGGGTATGCAGTATTTT
14 | TRBJ2-7 | TRBV6-6 | once | TRBD1 | CASKAGTGVFEQYF | TGTGCCAGCAAAGCCGGGACAGGGGTTTTTGAGCAGTACTTC
15 | TRBJ1-2 | TRBV27 | . | TRBD1 | CASSARTGANYGYTF | TGTGCCAGCAGTGCGCGGACAGGGGCCAACTATGGCTACACCTTC
16 | TRBJ2-1 | TRBV28 | once | . | CASSSSQGGAYNEQFF | TGTGCCAGCAGTTCCTCTCAGGGTGGGGCCTACAATGAGCAGTTCTTC
14 | TRBJ2-5 | TRBV4-2 | . | . | CASSQVAERETQYF | TGTGCCAGCAGCCAAGTGGCGGAAAGAGAGACCCAGTACTTC
15 | TRBJ2-5 | TRBV5-1 | . | TRBD1 | CASSLAGGVWETQYF | TGCGCCAGCAGCTTGGCAGGGGGCGTGTGGGAGACCCAGTACTTC
15 | TRBJ2-3 | TRBV13 | . | TRBD1 | CASSNGGQVGDTQYF | TGTGCCAGCAGTAACGGGGGACAGGTAGGGGATACGCAGTATTTT
17 | TRBJ2-5 | TRBV7-2 | . | TRBD2 | CASSLGASGGAQETQYF | TGTGCCAGCAGCTTAGGGGCTAGCGGGGGGGCCCAAGAGACCCAGTACTTC
15 | TRBJ1-5 | TRBV7-2 | once | . | CASSGGGPGKQPQHF | TGTGCCAGCAGCGGCGGGGGTCCGGGAAAACAGCCCCAGCATTTT
14 | TRBJ1-5 | TRBV10-3 | . | . | CAITNREGNQPQHF | TGTGCCATCACTAACAGGGAGGGCAATCAGCCCCAGCATTTT
19 | TRBJ2-3 | TRBV6-2/TRBV6-3 | once | TRBD2 | CASSYSSLTSGGTMDTQYF | TGTGCCAGCAGTTACTCGTCCTTGACTAGCGGGGGGACGATGGATACGCAGTATTTT
15 | TRBJ2-1 | TRBV7-3 | . | TRBD2 | CASSSLAGAHNEQFF | TGTGCCAGCAGCTCTCTAGCGGGAGCACACAATGAGCAGTTCTTC
14 | TRBJ1-1 | TRBV6-2/TRBV6-3 | . | . | CASSYGTLNTEAFF | TGTGCCAGCAGTTACGGTACATTGAACACTGAAGCTTTCTTT
15 | TRBJ1-2 | TRBV6-5 | . | TRBD1 | CASSPRGTREYGYTF | TGTGCCAGCAGCCCCAGGGGGACGAGGGAGTATGGCTACACCTTC